This TCR beta chain appears in the sequencing data of a study of siplizumab effects on memory and regulatory T cells. About this clone itself: Its target is unknown.

This CDR3 is built from 19 residues. Germline V gives CDR1 MGHRA, CDR2 YSYEKL. V lost 0 bases, J lost 0 bases, and 18 bases lay in between. Profiled with immunoSEQ multiplex PCR; TCRdb holds only in-frame clones, not every one. The table shows 85,000 to 130,000 clones, with about 93% occurring only once. General study findings and limits: Sequences below about 10^-5 frequency were poorly captured. As a result, only a minor fraction of alloreactive clones mapped to unstimulated subsets. Apparently key alloresponse contributors, naive T cells also seemed more diverse than memory cells.

The chain uses TRBV4-1 and TRBJ1-3; D is perhaps TRBD1 (5 bases). The sample taken for sequencing was Tregs sorted from blood. This TCR was sampled from a human donor in good health. The CDR3 DNA reads TGCGCCAGCAGCCAAGAATCAATCGGATTAGGGACCTCTGGAAACACCATATATTTT. This translates into CASSQESIGLGTSGNTIYF.